This T cell receptor (beta chain) comes out of a study of T cell responses to AZD1222 COVID-19 vaccine. The study, taken as a whole, reports: Vaccine-related CD4 TCRs covered spike, predominating at 160-218 and 743-854. Only a handful of people who got AZD1222 tested seropositive at baseline. Repertoires were obtained solely post-peak T cell response. Donor demographics were predominantly white British with a female majority; clonal diversity may be underestimated.

The V end was cut by 5 bases, the J end by 11 bases, with 13 bases between. Germline V CDR1 and CDR2: SGHAT, FQNNGV. CDR3 length: 12 amino acids. Note on this clone: Its cognate antigen is unknown.

Some clones are missing from TCRdb's copy, which holds only in-frame ones; the method was immunoSEQ multiplex PCR. The sample yields 180,000 or so clones, 80% to 90% seen once. The receptor's source is an adult in good health. The sequencing here drew on peripheral blood, taken on day 0 of AZD1222 vaccination. V and J are TRBV11-2 and TRBJ2-4, with D possibly being TRBD1 or TRBD2 (5 bases each). DNA of the CDR3: TGTGCCAGCAGCCCTGCCCAGGGACTTCAGTACTTC. Translating it yields CASSPAQGLQYF.